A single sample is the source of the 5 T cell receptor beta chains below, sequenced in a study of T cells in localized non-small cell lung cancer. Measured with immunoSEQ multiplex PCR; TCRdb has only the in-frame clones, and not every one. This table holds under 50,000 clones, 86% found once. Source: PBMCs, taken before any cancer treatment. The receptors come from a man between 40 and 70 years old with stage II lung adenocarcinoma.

The CDR3 DNA is TGCGCCAGCAGCTTGGGACAGGGGCATTACAATGAGCAGTTCTTC. It encodes CASSLGQGHYNEQFF. The chain employs TRBV5-1 and TRBJ2-1; TRBD1 matches at 8 bases. The CDR3 has 15 amino acids. Germline V gene data show CDR1 as SGHRS and CDR2 as YFSETQ. The V segment lost 0 bases and the J segment 4 bases; nucleotides outside the gene matches: 3.

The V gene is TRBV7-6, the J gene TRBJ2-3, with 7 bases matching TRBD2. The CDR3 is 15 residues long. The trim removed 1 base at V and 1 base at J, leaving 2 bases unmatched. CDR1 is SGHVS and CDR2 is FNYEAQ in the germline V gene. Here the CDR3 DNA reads TGTGCCAGCAGCTTAGGGGGAGGGGGCACAGATACGCAGTATTTT. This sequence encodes CASSLGGGGTDTQYF.

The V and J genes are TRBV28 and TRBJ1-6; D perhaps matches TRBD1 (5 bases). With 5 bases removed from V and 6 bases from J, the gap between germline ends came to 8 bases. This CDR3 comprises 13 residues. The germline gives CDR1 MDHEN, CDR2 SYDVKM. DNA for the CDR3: TGTGCCAGCAGTAGGGACGGTAATTCACCCCTCCACTTT. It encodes CASSRDGNSPLHF.

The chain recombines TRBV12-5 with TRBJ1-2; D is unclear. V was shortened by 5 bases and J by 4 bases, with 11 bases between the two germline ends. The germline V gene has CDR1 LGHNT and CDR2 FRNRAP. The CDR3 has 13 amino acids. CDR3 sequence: CASGLAGLYGYTF. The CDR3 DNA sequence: TGTGCTAGTGGTCTCGCCGGCCTCTATGGCTACACCTTC.

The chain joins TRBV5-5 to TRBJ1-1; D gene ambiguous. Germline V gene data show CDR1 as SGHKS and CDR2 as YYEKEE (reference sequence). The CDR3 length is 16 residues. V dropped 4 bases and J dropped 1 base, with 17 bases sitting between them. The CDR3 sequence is CASSALVTRGNTEAFF. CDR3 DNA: TGTGCCAGCAGCGCCCTAGTCACCCGAGGGAACACTGAAGCTTTCTTT.